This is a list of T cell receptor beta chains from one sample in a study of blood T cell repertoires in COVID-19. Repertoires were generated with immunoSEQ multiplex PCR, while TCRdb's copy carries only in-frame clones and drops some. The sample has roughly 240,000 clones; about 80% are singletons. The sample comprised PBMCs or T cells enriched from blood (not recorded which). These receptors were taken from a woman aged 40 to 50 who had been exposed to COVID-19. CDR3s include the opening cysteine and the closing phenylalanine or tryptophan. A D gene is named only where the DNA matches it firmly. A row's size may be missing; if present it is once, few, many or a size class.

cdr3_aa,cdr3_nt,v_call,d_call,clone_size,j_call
CAISERADQETQYF,TGTGCCATCAGTGAACGAGCGGACCAAGAGACCCAGTACTTC,TRBV10-3,NA,NA,TRBJ2-5
CASSQDLGIAGPEQYF,TGTGCCAGCAGCCAAGATCTGGGGATAGCGGGGCCAGAGCAGTACTTC,TRBV4-2,TRBD2,NA,TRBJ2-7
CASSLVAGGAAGELFF,TGCGCCAGCAGCTTGGTCGCAGGGGGCGCGGCCGGGGAGCTGTTTTTT,TRBV5-1,TRBD1,NA,TRBJ2-2
CASSPFRAGNTEAFF,TGTGCCAGCAGCCCCTTTAGGGCGGGGAACACTGAAGCTTTCTTT,TRBV6-5,NA,once,TRBJ1-1
CASSLGVRAGANYGYTF,TGTGCCAGCAGCTTAGGGGTCAGGGCTGGGGCTAACTATGGCTACACCTTC,TRBV7-6,NA,NA,TRBJ1-2
CASSEVRQTLEAFF,TGTGCCAGCAGTGAAGTCAGACAGACTTTGGAAGCTTTCTTT,TRBV6-1,NA,NA,TRBJ1-1
CASSLGGSPEAFF,TGTGCCAGCAGCTTGGGAGGGAGTCCTGAAGCTTTCTTT,TRBV5-4,NA,NA,TRBJ1-1
CASSKDRGLINYGYTF,TGTGCCAGCTCCAAGGACAGGGGACTTATTAACTATGGCTACACCTTC,TRBV18,TRBD1,once,TRBJ1-2
CASSESTTPLHF,TGTGCCAGCAGCGAGTCTACCACACCCCTCCACTTT,TRBV9,NA,NA,TRBJ1-6
CASSTTSGNTGELFF,TGTGCCAGCAGCACGACTAGCGGGAACACCGGGGAGCTGTTTTTT,TRBV5-4,TRBD2,NA,TRBJ2-2
CASSSTQGEGNGYTF,TGTGCCAGCAGCTCTACACAGGGGGAAGGAAACGGCTACACCTTC,TRBV7-3,TRBD1,NA,TRBJ1-2
CASSSKDGIDDGYTF,TGTGCCAGCAGCTCGAAGGACGGGATTGATGATGGCTACACCTTC,TRBV7-9,NA,NA,TRBJ1-2
CASSPLDRGIYGYTF,TGTGCCAGCAGTCCTTTGGACAGGGGAATTTATGGCTACACCTTC,TRBV28,TRBD1,NA,TRBJ1-2
CASRLSGLNTEAFF,TGTGCCAGCAGACTCTCGGGGTTGAACACTGAAGCTTTCTTT,TRBV27,NA,NA,TRBJ1-1
CASSLGDSSGANVLTF,TGCGCCAGCAGCTTGGGGGACAGCTCTGGGGCCAACGTCCTGACTTTC,TRBV5-1,TRBD1,once,TRBJ2-6
CASSKGQGGYQKLAQYF,TGTGCCAGCAGCAAGGGACAGGGGGGATACCAAAAATTGGCCCAGTACTTC,TRBV5-4,TRBD1,NA,TRBJ2-5
CASSLHHRGTEAFF,TGTGCCAGCAGCCTACACCACAGGGGAACTGAAGCTTTCTTT,TRBV3-1/TRBV3-2,TRBD1,once,TRBJ1-1
CSVAPGQGRGYTF,TGCAGCGTTGCACCGGGACAGGGGAGAGGCTACACCTTC,TRBV29-1,TRBD1,NA,TRBJ1-2
CASSPTGMTEAFF,TGTGCCAGCAGCCCCACAGGGATGACTGAAGCTTTCTTT,TRBV7-3,NA,NA,TRBJ1-1
CASSSPPAGATEAFF,TGTGCCAGCAGCTCCCCCCCCGCAGGGGCCACTGAAGCTTTCTTT,TRBV7-9,NA,NA,TRBJ1-1
CASTDRDSPLHF,TGTGCCAGTACAGATCGGGATTCACCCCTCCACTTT,TRBV19,NA,NA,TRBJ1-6
CASSPRTGEAFF,TGTGCCAGTAGTCCCCGGACAGGGGAAGCTTTCTTT,TRBV19,TRBD1,NA,TRBJ1-1
CASSQRTGGDQPQHF,TGCGCCAGCAGCCAGAGGACAGGGGGCGATCAGCCCCAGCATTTT,TRBV4-1,TRBD1,NA,TRBJ1-5
CASSFGGRVESPLHF,TGTGCCAGCAGTTTCGGCGGGAGGGTGGAGTCACCCCTCCACTTT,TRBV6-5,NA,NA,TRBJ1-6
CASSLWQGAREQYF,TGTGCCAGCAGCCTTTGGCAGGGGGCTCGTGAGCAGTACTTC,TRBV11-2,TRBD1,NA,TRBJ2-7
CASSLTLASGNTIYF,TGTGCCAGCAGCTTGACACTAGCCTCTGGAAACACCATATATTTT,TRBV11-2,NA,once,TRBJ1-3
CATSDSGAGGFSNTGELFF,TGTGCCACCAGTGATTCGGGCGCAGGGGGATTCTCGAACACCGGGGAGCTGTTTTTT,TRBV24-1,TRBD1,few,TRBJ2-2
CASSPPLRAGEKLFF,TGTGCCAGCTCACCACCTCTGAGGGCCGGTGAAAAACTGTTTTTT,TRBV18,NA,NA,TRBJ1-4
CASSPYYQGGRVTEAFF,TGTGCCAGTAGTCCGTACTATCAGGGTGGTAGGGTCACTGAAGCTTTCTTT,TRBV19,NA,many,TRBJ1-1
CASSLSHRGQGGYTF,TGTGCCAGCAGTTTATCCCACAGGGGGCAGGGGGGCTACACCTTC,TRBV28,TRBD1,NA,TRBJ1-2
CASSPRTGGPEKLFF,TGTGCCAGCAGCCCCCGGACAGGGGGGCCTGAAAAACTGTTTTTT,TRBV6-6,TRBD1,few,TRBJ1-4